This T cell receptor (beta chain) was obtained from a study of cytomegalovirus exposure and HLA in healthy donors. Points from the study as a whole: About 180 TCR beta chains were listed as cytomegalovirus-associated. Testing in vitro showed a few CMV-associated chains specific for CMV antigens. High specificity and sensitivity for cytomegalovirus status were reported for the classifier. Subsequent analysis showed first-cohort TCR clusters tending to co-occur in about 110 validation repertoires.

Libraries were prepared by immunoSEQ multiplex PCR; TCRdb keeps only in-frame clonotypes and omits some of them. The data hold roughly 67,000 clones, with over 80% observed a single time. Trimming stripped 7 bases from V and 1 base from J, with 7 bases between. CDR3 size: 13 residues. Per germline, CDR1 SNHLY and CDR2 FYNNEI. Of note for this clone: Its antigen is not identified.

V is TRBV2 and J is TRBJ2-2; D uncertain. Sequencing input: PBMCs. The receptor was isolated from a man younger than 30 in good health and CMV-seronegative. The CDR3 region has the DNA TGTGCCAGCAAGCGAAAGAACACCGGGGAGCTGTTTTTT. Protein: CASKRKNTGELFF.